This T cell receptor beta chain appears in the sequencing data of a study of CD8+ T cells in alopecia areata. Sorting of PBMCs yielded the CD4+ and CD8+ T cells. This clone was seen more than once but under ten times. Its specificity is unknown. Study-wide points: TCR sharing across patients was less clear than in mice, possibly HLA-related. Sequence data from scalp samples additionally include resident alphabeta T cells of normal skin.

Extracted from the samples, RNA was reverse transcribed into cDNA to serve as the sequencing template. Assay used: immunoSEQ multiplex PCR; TCRdb lists only in-frame clones, some missing. The profile shows 200,000 or so clones, just over 55% of them singletons. CDR3 size: 16 residues. The V segment lost 5 bases and the J segment 5 bases; nucleotides outside the gene matches: 9. CDR1 and CDR2 (germline): SEHNR, FQNEAQ (reference sequence). The clonotype comes from a human donor in good health. Sequenced sample: CD8+ T cells sorted from blood. The genes are TRBV7-9 and TRBJ2-1, with 10 bases fitting TRBD1. This chain's CDR3 is CASSVPGQGNHNEQFF. DNA for the CDR3: TGTGCCAGCAGCGTCCCGGGACAGGGGAACCACAATGAGCAGTTCTTC.